These 11 T cell receptor beta chains share one sample of origin, sequenced in a study of T cell responses to AZD1222 COVID-19 vaccine. The repertoire was sequenced with immunoSEQ multiplex PCR; TCRdb's copy has only in-frame clones and lacks some. The table shows 130,000 or so clones, with more than 90% occurring only once. Source: peripheral blood, taken 28 days after the second AZD1222 dose. All receptors come from an adult who received the AZD1222 COVID-19 vaccine.

The CDR3 sequence is CASSTGYFYGYTF. The CDR3 region has the DNA TGTGCCAGCAGCACCGGCTATTTCTATGGCTACACCTTC. The J gene is TRBJ1-2, the V gene TRBV7-2; D unclear. V lost 5 bases to trimming and J lost 4 bases, with 11 bases between them. The CDR3 runs 13 residues. Germline V CDR1 and CDR2: SGHTA, FQGNSA. Together with reference TRBV7-2 and TRBJ1-2, the CDR3 gives the full variable domain: GAGVSQSPSNKVTEKGKDVELRCDPISGHTALYWYRQSLGQGLEFLIYFQGNSAPDKSGLPSDRFSAERTGGSVSTLTIQRTQQEDSAVYLCASSTGYFYGYTFGSGTRLTVV.

This clone was found once. The chain carries TRBV5-1 and TRBJ2-7, with TRBD1 as a possible D gene (5 bases). The CDR3 is 14 amino acids. Germline V lookup: CDR1 SGHRS, CDR2 YFSETQ. V was trimmed by 0 bases and J by 3 bases, leaving 10 bases between them. The CDR3 region has the DNA TGCGCCAGCAGCTTGGCCGCCAGGGTCTACGAGCAGTACTTC. It encodes CASSLAARVYEQYF.

The J gene is TRBJ1-1, the V gene TRBV12-5; 9 bases line up with TRBD1. The CDR3 spans 13 residues. Looked up from germline, CDR1 is LGHNT and CDR2 is FRNRAP. J was trimmed by 5 bases and V by 3 bases; bases with no gene match: 1. CDR3 sequence (DNA): TGTGCTAGTGGTTTAGGACAGGGGACTGAAGCTTTCTTT. Translated, it gives CASGLGQGTEAFF.

The chain carries TRBV2 and TRBJ2-1, with D possibly TRBD2 on 5 matching bases. The CDR3 is made up of 15 amino acids. The ends were cut back, 0 bases at V and 4 bases at J, with 10 bases in the middle. Germline CDR1 is SNHLY and CDR2 is FYNNEI. The DNA of the CDR3 is TGTGCCAGCAGTGAAGCGGGAGCACCTTACAATGAGCAGTTCTTC. Protein: CASSEAGAPYNEQFF.

The genes are TRBV6-5 and TRBJ2-1, with D perhaps matching TRBD1 (6 bases). CDR1 MNHEY and CDR2 SVGAGI come from the germline V gene. The CDR3 covers 15 residues. Deletions cut 5 bases from V and 8 bases from J, with 19 bases between. The CDR3 DNA reads TGTGCCAGCAGTCTCAGGGGTCTTAAGGGGGATGAGCAGTTCTTC. The encoded protein is CASSLRGLKGDEQFF.

To note about this clone: This sample includes further DNA sequences coding for the same CDR3. The genes are TRBV19 and TRBJ1-1; D gene unclear. This CDR3 has 13 amino acids. The germline V and J ends were trimmed by 3 bases and 1 base, with 6 bases remaining between them. Germline values: CDR1 LNHDA, CDR2 SQIVND (reference sequence). CDR3 sequence: CASSIGGNTEAFF. The CDR3 nucleotides are TGTGCCAGTAGTATCGGCGGGAACACTGAAGCTTTCTTT. The full variable domain, rest sourced from reference TRBV19 and TRBJ1-1, is DGGITQSPKYLFRKEGQNVTLSCEQNLNHDAMYWYRQDPGQGLRLIYYSQIVNDFQKGDIAEGYSVSREKKESFPLTVTSAQKNPTAFYLCASSIGGNTEAFFGQGTRLTVV.

This chain joins TRBV28 and TRBJ2-7; TRBD2 matches 9 bases. V lost 6 bases to trimming and J lost 2 bases; unmatched junction nucleotides: 5. This CDR3 region has 14 residues. Germline V gives CDR1 MDHEN, CDR2 SYDVKM. The CDR3 bases are TGTGCCAGCAGCCTTAGCGGGAGCGCCTACGAGCAGTACGTC. Amino acid sequence: CASSLSGSAYEQYV.

The chain joins TRBV18 to TRBJ1-2; TRBD1 matches 7 bases. The V gene's germline CDR1 is KGHSH and CDR2 LQKENI. The V segment lost 4 bases and the J segment 4 bases; nucleotides outside the gene matches: 3. This CDR3 has 13 amino acids. CDR3 nucleotide sequence: TGTGCCAGCTCACAGGGGGCCGGCTATGGCTACACCTTC. This gives the protein CASSQGAGYGYTF.

The chain joins TRBV7-9 to TRBJ2-2; 9 bases match TRBD2. Germline loops: CDR1 SEHNR, CDR2 FQNEAQ (reference sequence). V was clipped by 0 bases and J by 4 bases; unmatched bases: 6. The CDR3 totals 17 residues. CDR3 sequence (DNA): TGTGCCAGCAGCTTAGCTGGTAGCGGGAGTAGCACCGGGGAGCTGTTTTTT. Translated, it gives CASSLAGSGSSTGELFF.

This chain uses TRBV24-1 with TRBJ1-2; D remains ambiguous. The V gene lost 0 bases and the J gene lost 4 bases, with 17 bases spanning the gap. CDR1 KGHDR and CDR2 SFDVKD come from the germline V gene. The CDR3 is 17 amino acids. The CDR3: CATSDLPGLLRGYGYTF. For the CDR3, the DNA is TGTGCCACCAGTGATTTGCCTGGGCTGCTCCGTGGCTATGGCTACACCTTC.

This clone was observed a few times. This chain connects TRBV4-2 to TRBJ2-7; 7 nucleotides match TRBD1. Germline CDR1 and CDR2: LGHNA and YNFKEQ. The CDR3 covers 14 residues. J gave up 4 bases and V 0 bases, and 3 bases lay outside the gene matches. Written as DNA, the CDR3 is TGTGCCAGCAGCCAAGAAAGGGACAGTTACGAGCAGTACTTC. Residues: CASSQERDSYEQYF.